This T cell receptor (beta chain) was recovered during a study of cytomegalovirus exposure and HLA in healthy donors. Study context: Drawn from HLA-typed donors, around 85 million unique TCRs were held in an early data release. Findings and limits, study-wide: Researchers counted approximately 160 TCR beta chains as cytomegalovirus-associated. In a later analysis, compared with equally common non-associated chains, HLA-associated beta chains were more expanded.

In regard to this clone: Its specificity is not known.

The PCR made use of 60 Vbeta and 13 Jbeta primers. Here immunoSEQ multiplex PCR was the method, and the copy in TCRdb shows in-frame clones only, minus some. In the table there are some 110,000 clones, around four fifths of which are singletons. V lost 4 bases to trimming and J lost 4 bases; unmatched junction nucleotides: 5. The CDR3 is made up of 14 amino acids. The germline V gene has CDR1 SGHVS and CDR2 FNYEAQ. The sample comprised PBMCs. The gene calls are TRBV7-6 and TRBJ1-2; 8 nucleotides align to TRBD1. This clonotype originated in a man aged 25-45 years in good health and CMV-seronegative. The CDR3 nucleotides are TGTGCCAGCAGCTCTTCAGACAGGGGCTATGGCTACACCTTC. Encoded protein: CASSSSDRGYGYTF.